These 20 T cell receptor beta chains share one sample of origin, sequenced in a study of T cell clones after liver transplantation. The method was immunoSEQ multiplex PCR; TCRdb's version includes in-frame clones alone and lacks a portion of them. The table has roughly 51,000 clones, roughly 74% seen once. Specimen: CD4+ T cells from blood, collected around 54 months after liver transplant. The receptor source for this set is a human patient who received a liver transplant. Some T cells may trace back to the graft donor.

As DNA, the CDR3 is TGTGCCAGCAGCTCGGCCCGGCAGAGCGAGCAGTACTTC. It specifies CASSSARQSEQYF. This chain uses TRBV7-6 with TRBJ2-7, with D hard to call. CDR1 is SGHVS and CDR2 is FNYEAQ in the germline V gene. The CDR3 spans 13 residues. V gave up 4 bases and J gave up 6 bases, with 13 bases separating them.

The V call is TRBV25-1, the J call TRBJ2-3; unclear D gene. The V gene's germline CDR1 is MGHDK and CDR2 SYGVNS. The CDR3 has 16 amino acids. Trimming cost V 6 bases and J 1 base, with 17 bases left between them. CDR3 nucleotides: TGTGCCAGCAGCCCTCGAAGTGGGCTGGGCACAGATACGCAGTATTTT. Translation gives CASSPRSGLGTDTQYF.

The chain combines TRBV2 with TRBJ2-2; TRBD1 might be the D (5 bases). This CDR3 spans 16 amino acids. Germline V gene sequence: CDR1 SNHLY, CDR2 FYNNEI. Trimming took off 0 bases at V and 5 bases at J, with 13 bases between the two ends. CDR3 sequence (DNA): TGTGCCAGCAGTGAAGCAATAGGGGCGCGGACCGGGGAGCTGTTTTTT. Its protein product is CASSEAIGARTGELFF.

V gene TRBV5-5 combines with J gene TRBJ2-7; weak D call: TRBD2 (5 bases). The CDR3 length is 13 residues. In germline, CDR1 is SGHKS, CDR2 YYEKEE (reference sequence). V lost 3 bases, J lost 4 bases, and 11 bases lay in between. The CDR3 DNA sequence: TGTGCCAGCAGCTCCCGGCCGGGATACGAGCAGTACTTC. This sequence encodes CASSSRPGYEQYF.

The CDR3 reads CASSWAAEGVETQYF. The CDR3 coding sequence is TGTGCCAGCAGCTGGGCAGCCGAAGGTGTGGAGACCCAGTACTTC. The chain carries TRBV11-2 and TRBJ2-5, with D hard to call. Germline CDR1 reads SGHAT; CDR2 reads FQNNGV. This CDR3 spans 15 amino acids. Trimming took 4 bases from V and 5 from J, leaving 17 bases between them.

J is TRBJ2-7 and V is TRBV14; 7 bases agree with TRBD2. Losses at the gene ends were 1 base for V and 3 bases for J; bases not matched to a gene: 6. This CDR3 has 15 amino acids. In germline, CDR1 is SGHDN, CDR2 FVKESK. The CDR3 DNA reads TGTGCCAGCAGCCAAGGGGGGGGACCCTACTACGAGCAGTACTTC. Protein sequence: CASSQGGGPYYEQYF.

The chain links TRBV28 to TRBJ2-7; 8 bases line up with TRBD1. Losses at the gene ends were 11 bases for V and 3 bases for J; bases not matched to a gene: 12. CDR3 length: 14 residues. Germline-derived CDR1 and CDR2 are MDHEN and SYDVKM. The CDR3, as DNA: TGTGCCGCGGCTCACCGACAGGGGCACTACGAGCAGTACTTC. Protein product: CAAAHRQGHYEQYF.

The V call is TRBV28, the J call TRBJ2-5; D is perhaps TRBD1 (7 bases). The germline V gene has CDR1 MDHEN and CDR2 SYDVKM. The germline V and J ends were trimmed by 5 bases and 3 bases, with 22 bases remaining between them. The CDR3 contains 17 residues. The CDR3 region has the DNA TGTGCCAGCAGTCCGACAGAGGTGACAGGGAGGAAAGAGACCCAGTACTTC. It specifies CASSPTEVTGRKETQYF.

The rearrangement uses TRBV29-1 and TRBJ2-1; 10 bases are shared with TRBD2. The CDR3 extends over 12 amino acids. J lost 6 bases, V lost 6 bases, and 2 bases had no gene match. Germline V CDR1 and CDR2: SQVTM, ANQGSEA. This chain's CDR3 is CSVSGGANEQFF. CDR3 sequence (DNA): TGCAGCGTGAGCGGGGGGGCCAATGAGCAGTTCTTC.

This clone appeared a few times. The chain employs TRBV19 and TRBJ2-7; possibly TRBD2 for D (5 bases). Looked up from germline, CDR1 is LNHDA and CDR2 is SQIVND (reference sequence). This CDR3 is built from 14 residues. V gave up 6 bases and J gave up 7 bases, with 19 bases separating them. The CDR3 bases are TGTGCCAGTAGGCCTAGTGGACGATCGGGGGAGCAGTACTTC. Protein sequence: CASRPSGRSGEQYF.

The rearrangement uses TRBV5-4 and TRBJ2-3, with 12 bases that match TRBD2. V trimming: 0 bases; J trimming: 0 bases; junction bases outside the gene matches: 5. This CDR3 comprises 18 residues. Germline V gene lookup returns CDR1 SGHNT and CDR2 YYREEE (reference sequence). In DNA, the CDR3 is TGTGCCAGCAGCTTGGGACTAGCGGGGGACACTAGCACAGATACGCAGTATTTT. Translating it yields CASSLGLAGDTSTDTQYF.

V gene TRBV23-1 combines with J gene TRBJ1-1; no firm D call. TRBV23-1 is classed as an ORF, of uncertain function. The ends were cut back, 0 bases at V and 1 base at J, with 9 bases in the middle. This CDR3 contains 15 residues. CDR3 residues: CASSQSPAPNTEAFF. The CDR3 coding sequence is TGCGCCAGCAGTCAATCGCCAGCGCCGAACACTGAAGCTTTCTTT.

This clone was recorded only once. CDR3 sequence: CAISAGRSAGDTEAFF. The DNA for the CDR3 is TGTGCCATCAGTGCGGGGAGATCCGCAGGGGACACTGAAGCTTTCTTT. This chain joins TRBV10-3 and TRBJ1-1; possible D gene TRBD1, 6 bases. The CDR3 is 16 amino acids. Trimming left V 4 bases short and J 3 bases short, with 18 bases between. Germline assignment: CDR1 ENHRY and CDR2 SYGVKD.

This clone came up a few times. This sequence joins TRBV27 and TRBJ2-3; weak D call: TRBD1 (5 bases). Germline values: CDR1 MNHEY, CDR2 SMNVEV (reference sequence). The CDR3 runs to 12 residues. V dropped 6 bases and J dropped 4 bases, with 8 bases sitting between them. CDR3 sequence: CASRARADTQYF. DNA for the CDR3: TGTGCCAGCAGGGCCAGGGCAGATACGCAGTATTTT.

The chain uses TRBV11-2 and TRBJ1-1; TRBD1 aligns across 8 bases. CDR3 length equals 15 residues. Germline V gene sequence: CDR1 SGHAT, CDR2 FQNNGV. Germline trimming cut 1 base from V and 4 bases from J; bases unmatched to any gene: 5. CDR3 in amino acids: CASSLVTGGVTEAFF. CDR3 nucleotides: TGTGCCAGCAGCTTAGTTACAGGGGGAGTCACTGAAGCTTTCTTT. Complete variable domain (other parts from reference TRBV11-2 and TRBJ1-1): EAGVAQSPRYKIIEKRQSVAFWCNPISGHATLYWYQQILGQGPKLLIQFQNNGVVDDSQLPKDRFSAERLKGVDSTLKIQPAKLEDSAVYLCASSLVTGGVTEAFFGQGTRLTVV.

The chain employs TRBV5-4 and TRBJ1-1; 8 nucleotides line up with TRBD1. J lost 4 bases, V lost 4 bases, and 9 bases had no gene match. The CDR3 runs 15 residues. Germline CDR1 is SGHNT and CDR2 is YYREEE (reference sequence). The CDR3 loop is CASSVSRGRGTEAFF. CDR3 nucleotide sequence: TGTGCCAGCAGCGTGAGCAGGGGGCGCGGCACTGAAGCTTTCTTT. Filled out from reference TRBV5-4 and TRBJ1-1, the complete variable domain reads ETGVTQSPTHLIKTRGQQVTLRCSSQSGHNTVSWYQQALGQGPQFIFQYYREEENGRGNFPPRFSGLQFPNYSSELNVNALELDDSALYLCASSVSRGRGTEAFFGQGTRLTVV.

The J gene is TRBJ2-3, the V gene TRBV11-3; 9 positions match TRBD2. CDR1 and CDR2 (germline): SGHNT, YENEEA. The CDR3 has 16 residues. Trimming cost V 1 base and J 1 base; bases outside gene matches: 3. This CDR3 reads CASSLGASGGTDTQYF. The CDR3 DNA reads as TGTGCCAGCAGCTTAGGGGCTAGCGGGGGCACAGATACGCAGTATTTT.

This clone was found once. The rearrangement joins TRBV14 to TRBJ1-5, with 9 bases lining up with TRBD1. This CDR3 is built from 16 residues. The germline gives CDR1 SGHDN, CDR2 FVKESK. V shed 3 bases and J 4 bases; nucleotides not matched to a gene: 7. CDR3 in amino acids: CASSHPRDRENQPQHF. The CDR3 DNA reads TGTGCCAGCAGCCACCCCCGGGACAGGGAAAATCAGCCCCAGCATTTT.

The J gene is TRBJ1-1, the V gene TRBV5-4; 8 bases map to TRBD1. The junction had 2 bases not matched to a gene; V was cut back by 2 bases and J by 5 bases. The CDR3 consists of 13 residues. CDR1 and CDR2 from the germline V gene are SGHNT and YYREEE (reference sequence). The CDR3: CASSLTGGTEAFF. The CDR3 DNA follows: TGTGCCAGCAGCTTAACAGGGGGAACTGAAGCTTTCTTT.

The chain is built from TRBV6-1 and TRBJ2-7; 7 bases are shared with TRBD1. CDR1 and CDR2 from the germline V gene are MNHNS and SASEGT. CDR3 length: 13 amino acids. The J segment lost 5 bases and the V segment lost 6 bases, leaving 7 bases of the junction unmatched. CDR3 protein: CASRTRQGDEQYF. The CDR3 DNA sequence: TGTGCCAGCAGGACTCGACAGGGAGACGAGCAGTACTTC.